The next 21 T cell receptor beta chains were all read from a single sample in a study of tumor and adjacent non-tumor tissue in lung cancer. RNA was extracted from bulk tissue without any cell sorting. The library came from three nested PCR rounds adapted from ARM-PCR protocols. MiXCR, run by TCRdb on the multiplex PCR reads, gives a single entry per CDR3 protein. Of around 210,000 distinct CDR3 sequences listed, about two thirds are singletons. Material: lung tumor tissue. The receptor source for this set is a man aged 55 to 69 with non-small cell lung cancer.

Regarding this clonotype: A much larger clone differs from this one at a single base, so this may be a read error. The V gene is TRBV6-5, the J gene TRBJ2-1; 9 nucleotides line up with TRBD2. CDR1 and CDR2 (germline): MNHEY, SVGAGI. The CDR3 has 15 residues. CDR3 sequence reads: CASRTSLAGYIEQFF. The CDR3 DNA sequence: TGTGCCAGCAGAACGTCGCTAGCGGGGTACATTGAGCAGTTCTTC.

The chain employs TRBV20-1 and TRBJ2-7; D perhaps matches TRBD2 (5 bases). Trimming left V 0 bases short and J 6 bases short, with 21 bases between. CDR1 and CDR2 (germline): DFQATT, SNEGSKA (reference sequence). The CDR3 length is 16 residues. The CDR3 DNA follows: TGCAGTGCTAGAGATTACCATGAGCCCTTCGGGGTCGAGCAGTACTTC. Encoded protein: CSARDYHEPFGVEQYF.

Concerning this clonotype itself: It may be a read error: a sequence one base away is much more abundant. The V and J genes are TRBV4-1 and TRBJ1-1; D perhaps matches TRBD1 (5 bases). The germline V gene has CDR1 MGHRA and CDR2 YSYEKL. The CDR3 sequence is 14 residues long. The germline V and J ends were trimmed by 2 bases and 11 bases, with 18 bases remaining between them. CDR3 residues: CASSQPLEGVGAFF. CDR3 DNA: TGCGCCAGCAGCCAACCCCTTGAAGGGGTAGGGGCTTTCTTT.

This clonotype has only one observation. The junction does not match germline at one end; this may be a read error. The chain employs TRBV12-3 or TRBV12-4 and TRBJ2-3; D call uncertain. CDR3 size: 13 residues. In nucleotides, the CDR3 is TGTGCCAGCGCCCCCGTTAGCTCAGATACGCAGAATTTT. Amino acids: CASAPVSSDTQNF.

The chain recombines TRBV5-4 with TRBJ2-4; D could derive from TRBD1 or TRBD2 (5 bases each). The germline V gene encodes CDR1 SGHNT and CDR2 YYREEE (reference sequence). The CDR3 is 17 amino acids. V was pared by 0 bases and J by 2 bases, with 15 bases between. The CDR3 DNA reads TGTGCCAGCAGCTTGGCAGGTGGGGGTAATTCCAAAAACATTCAGTACTTC. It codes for CASSLAGGGNSKNIQYF.

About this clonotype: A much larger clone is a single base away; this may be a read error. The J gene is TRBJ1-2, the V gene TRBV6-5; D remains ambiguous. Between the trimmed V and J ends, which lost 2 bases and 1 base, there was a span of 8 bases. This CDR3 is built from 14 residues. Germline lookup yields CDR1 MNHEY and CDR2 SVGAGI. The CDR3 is CASSYRWDNYGYTF. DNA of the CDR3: TGTGCCAGCAGTTACCGCTGGGATAACTATGGCTACACCTTC.

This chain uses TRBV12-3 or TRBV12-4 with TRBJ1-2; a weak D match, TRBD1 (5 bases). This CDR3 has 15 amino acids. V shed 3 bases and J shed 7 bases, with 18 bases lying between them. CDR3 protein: CASSFHAARGSGYTF. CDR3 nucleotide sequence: TGTGCCAGCAGTTTCCATGCGGCAAGGGGCAGTGGCTACACCTTC.

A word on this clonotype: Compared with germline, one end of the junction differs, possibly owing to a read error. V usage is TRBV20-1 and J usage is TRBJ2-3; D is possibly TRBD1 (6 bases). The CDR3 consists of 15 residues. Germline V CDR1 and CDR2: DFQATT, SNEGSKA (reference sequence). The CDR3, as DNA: TGTAGTGCTCGTCAAGGGACAACTATCACAGATACGCAGTATTTT. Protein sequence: CSARQGTTITDTQYF.

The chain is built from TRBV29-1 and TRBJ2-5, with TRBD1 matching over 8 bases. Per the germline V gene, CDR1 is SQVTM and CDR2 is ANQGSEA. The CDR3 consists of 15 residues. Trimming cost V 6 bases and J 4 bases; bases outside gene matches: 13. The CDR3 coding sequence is TGCAGCGTCGATCGACAGGGGTCCCAACGAGAGACCCAGTACTTC. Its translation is CSVDRQGSQRETQYF. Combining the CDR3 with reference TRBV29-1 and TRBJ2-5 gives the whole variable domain SAVISQKPSRDICQRGTSLTIQCQVDSQVTMMFWYRQQPGQSLTLIATANQGSEATYESGFVIDKFPISRPNLTFSTLTVSNMSPEDSSIYLCSVDRQGSQRETQYFGPGTRLLVL.

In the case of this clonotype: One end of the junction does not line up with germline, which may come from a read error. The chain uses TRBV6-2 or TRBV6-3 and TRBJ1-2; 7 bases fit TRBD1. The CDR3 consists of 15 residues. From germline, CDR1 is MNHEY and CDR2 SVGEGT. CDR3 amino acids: CVSRIQGTANYGYTF. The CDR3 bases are TGTGTCAGCAGGATACAGGGGACGGCAAACTATGGCTACACCTTC.

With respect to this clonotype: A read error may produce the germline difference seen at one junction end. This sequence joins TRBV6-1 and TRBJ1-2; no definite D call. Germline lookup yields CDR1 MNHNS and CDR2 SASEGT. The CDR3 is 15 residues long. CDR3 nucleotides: TGTGCCAGCAGTGAAACGCCGCGGAGCCCATATGGCTGCACCTTC. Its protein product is CASSETPRSPYGCTF.

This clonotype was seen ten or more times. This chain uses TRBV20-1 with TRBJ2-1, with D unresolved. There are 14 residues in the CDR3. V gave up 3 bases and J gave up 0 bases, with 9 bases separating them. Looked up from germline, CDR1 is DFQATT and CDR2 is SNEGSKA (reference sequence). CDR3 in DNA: TGCAGTGCTAGGGATTCCCTCTCCTACAATGAGCAGTTCTTC. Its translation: CSARDSLSYNEQFF.

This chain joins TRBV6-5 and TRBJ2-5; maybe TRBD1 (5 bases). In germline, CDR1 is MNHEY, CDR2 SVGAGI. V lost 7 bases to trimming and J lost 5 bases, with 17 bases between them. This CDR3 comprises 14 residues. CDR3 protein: CASISPRVMETQYF. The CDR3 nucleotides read TGTGCCAGCATTTCGCCCAGGGTCATGGAGACCCAGTACTTC.

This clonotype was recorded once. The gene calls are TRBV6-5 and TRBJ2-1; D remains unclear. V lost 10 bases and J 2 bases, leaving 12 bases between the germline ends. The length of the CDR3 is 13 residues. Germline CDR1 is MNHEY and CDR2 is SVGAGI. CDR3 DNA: TGTGCCATCTGGGTGGCCCCCTACAATGAGCAGTTCTTC. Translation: CAIWVAPYNEQFF.

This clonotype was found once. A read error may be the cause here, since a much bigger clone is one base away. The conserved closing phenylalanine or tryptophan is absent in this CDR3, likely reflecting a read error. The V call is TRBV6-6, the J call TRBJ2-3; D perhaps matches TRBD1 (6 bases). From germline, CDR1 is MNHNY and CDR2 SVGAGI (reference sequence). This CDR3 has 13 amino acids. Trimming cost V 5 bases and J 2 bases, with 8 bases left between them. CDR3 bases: TGTGCCAGCAGTAGGGACACCACAGATACGCAGTATATT. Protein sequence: CASSRDTTDTQYI.

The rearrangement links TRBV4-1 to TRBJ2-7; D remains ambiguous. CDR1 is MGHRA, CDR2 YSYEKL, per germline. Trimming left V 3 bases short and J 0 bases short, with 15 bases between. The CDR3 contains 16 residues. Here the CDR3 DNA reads TGCGCCAGCAGCCACCATGGGCTAGTGCACTCCTACGAGCAGTACTTC. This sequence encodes CASSHHGLVHSYEQYF.

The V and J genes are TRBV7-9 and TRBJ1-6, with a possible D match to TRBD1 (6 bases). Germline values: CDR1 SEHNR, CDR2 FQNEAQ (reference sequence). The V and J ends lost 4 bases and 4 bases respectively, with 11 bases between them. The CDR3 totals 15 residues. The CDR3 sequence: CASSSMGQYNSPLHF. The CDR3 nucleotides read TGTGCCAGCAGCTCGATGGGACAATATAATTCACCCCTCCACTTT.

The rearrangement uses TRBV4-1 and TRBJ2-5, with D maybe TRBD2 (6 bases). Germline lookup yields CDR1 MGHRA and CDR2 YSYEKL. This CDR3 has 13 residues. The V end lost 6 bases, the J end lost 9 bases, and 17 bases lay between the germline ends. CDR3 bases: TGCGCCAGCAGTCCCCTAGGACGGGAGTCCCAGTACTTC. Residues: CASSPLGRESQYF.

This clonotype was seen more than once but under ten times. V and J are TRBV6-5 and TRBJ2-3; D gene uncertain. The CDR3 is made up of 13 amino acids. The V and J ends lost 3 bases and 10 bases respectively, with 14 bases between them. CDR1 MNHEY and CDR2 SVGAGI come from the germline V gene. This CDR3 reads CASSYGGTAAQYF. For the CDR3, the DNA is TGTGCCAGCAGTTATGGTGGAACGGCCGCGCAGTATTTT.

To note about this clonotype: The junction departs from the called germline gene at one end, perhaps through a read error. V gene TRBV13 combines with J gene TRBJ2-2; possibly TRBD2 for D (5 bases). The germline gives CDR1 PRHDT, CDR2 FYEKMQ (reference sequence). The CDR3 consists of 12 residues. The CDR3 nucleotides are TGTGCCAGCAACCGGCCGGCCGGGGAACTGTTTTTT. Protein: CASNRPAGELFF.

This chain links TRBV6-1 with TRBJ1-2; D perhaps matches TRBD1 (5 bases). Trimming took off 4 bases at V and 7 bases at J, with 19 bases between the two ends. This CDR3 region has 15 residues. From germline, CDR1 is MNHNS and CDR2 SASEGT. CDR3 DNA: TGTGCCAGCAGTGGGACACAGAGGGCGATCCGTGGCTACACCTTC. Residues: CASSGTQRAIRGYTF.